This T cell receptor beta chain derives from a study of beta chain features in type 1 diabetes. Study at large: Sorted cells from all samples, numbering fewer than 120,000,000, were examined.

Regarding this clone: Its cognate antigen is unknown.

Expressed TCRB transcripts were sequenced because the entire RNA isolate underwent reverse transcription. Here immunoSEQ multiplex PCR was the method, and the copy in TCRdb shows in-frame clones only, minus some. This table has more than 250,000 clones, roughly an eighth appearing once. This CDR3 has 18 residues. Germline V gene data show CDR1 as LNHNV and CDR2 as YYDKDF (reference sequence). After removal of 1 base from V and 0 bases from J, the junction contained 8 bases not matched to a gene. Whole-study findings and limits: Moderately but significantly shorter TCRB CDR3s were found in Type 1 diabetes patients in all four CD4+ subsets. Whether HLA type influences TCRB rearrangement remained unresolved here. Patients showed naive, central memory and Treg TCRB repertoires that appeared more similar than those of healthy donors. Fewer insertions but more deletions were seen at VDJ junctions in type 1 diabetes patients.

Sequencing input: naive CD4+ T cells from blood. The V gene is TRBV15, the J gene TRBJ2-7; TRBD2 aligns across 11 bases. This clonotype originated in a man aged 25 to 40 with type 1 diabetes. The CDR3 is CATSRVRSTSGSSYEQYF. The CDR3 DNA sequence: TGTGCCACCAGCAGAGTCCGCTCCACTAGCGGGAGCTCCTACGAGCAGTACTTC. The whole variable domain, filled in from reference TRBV15 and TRBJ2-7, reads DAMVIQNPRYQVTQFGKPVTLSCSQTLNHNVMYWYQQKSSQAPKLLFHYYDKDFNNEADTPDNFQSRRPNTSFCFLDIRSPGLGDTAMYLCATSRVRSTSGSSYEQYFGPGTRLTVT.